This T cell receptor (beta chain) was identified during a study of CD8+ T cells in alopecia areata. In the study overall: Tofacitinib administration to treated patients was oral, at 5 to 10 mg twice daily.

Following RNA extraction, reverse transcription yielded cDNA that acted as the sequencing template. Libraries were prepared by immunoSEQ multiplex PCR; TCRdb keeps only in-frame clonotypes and omits some of them. The table includes under 25,000 clones, 50% to 60% detected once. Germline trimming cut 8 bases from V and 6 bases from J; bases unmatched to any gene: 9. This CDR3 has 13 amino acids. Germline CDR1 and CDR2: ENHRY and SYGVKD. On this clone: The sample contains more than one DNA sequence encoding this CDR3.

Treatment defined: oral pan-JAK inhibitor, 5-10 mg twice daily. Both peripheral blood and punch biopsies of lesional scalp skin were obtained from patients who had alopecia areata. This specimen was skin, taken at week 4, from a patient treated with tofacitinib. The V gene is TRBV10-3, the J gene TRBJ2-7; 8 nucleotides match TRBD2. The source of this sequence is a human donor with alopecia areata. The CDR3 DNA reads as TGTGCCATCGGTGGACGGGGGGGTCTCGAGCAGTACTTC. Translation: CAIGGRGGLEQYF.